The T cell receptor (beta chain) described here comes from a study of T cells in Graves' hyperthyroidism and ophthalmopathy. The CDR3 consists of 16 residues. The germline gives CDR1 SGHVS, CDR2 FQNEAQ. Trimming removed 1 base at V and 5 bases at J, with 12 bases between. The study left out patients who had uncontrolled infection, other autoimmune disease, pregnancy or lactation. Isolation of PBMCs was performed on 8.5 to 10 ml fresh peripheral blood. Study outcomes and limitations: Expanded thyroid clonotypes (above 0.001) were mostly also found in blood.

This clonotype has ten or more counts. What it binds is unknown. The TCR beta CDR3 regions underwent amplification using RNA transcripts as the source. TCR CDR3 regions were first amplified by RT-PCR with HTBI primers. TCRdb reanalysed the multiplex PCR reads using MiXCR and keeps one entry per CDR3 protein. The repertoire has 200,000 to 250,000 distinct CDR3 sequences, about a sixth of them found once; the top ten carry 28%. The V gene is TRBV7-8, the J gene TRBJ1-6, with D unresolved. Sequencing was performed on blood. The clonotype comes from a woman aged 18-30 years with Graves' ophthalmopathy. The CDR3 DNA reads TGTGCCAGCAGCTTAGGGGCAGCCACTAATAATTCACCCCTCCACTTT. Translation: CASSLGAATNNSPLHF.